This T cell receptor beta chain was identified in a study of T cells in Graves' hyperthyroidism and ophthalmopathy. Amplification yielded TCR beta CDR3 regions, with RNA transcripts as the source. Initially, a first-round RT-PCR of the TCR CDR3 employed the HTBI primer set. TCRdb re-called the multiplex PCR reads with MiXCR, one entry per CDR3 protein. The repertoire holds approximately 510,000 distinct CDR3 sequences, with about 20% as singletons. Germline CDR1 reads SNHLY; CDR2 reads FYNNEI. The CDR3 contains 15 residues. J lost 4 bases, V lost 4 bases, and 7 bases had no gene match. With respect to this clonotype: Its matching antigen is unknown.

Uncontrolled infection, other autoimmune disease, pregnancy or lactation led to exclusion. The PBMCs were sourced from fresh peripheral blood (less than 11 ml). Study-level results: Stable hyperthyroidism was separated from ophthalmopathy by a model based on 13 V-J features. Most thyroid clonotypes expanded above 0.001 were also detected in blood.

This chain links TRBV2 with TRBJ2-5; 9 bases align to TRBD2. This sequence originates from a man younger than 35 with Graves' hyperthyroidism. Specimen: blood. The CDR3 region is CASSGGAGGGETQYF. For the CDR3, the DNA is TGTGCCAGCAGTGGGGGAGCGGGAGGAGGAGAGACCCAGTACTTC.